The rows below give T cell receptor beta chains drawn from one sample of a study of T cell repertoires in cytomegalovirus infection. What these receptors recognize is not known. TCRdb called the reads again in MiXCR, with one record for every CDR3 protein. Of some 560,000 distinct CDR3 sequences listed, under 45% are singletons. The material sequenced was cultured PBMCs, taken from culture after CMV antigen stimulation. These TCRs come from a human donor in good health (CMV status not recorded). Some clones in this sample may be carry-over from other donors' samples. The CDR3 runs from the conserved cysteine through the conserved F or W. A D gene is named only where the DNA matches it firmly. Some rows have no size entry. The others give once, few or many, or a class for an expanded clone.

D: TRBD2; J: TRBJ2-6; length: 20; V: TRBV5-1; size: once; CDR3: CASSVLAGGLFSSGANVLTF; DNA: TGCGCCAGCAGCGTATTAGCGGGGGGTCTCTTTAGCTCTGGGGCCAACGTCCTGACTTTC
D: -; J: TRBJ1-2; length: 14; V: TRBV7-2; size: few; CDR3: CASSLETSTYGYTF; DNA: TGTGCCAGCAGCTTGGAGACTTCTACCTATGGCTACACCTTC
D: TRBD2; J: TRBJ2-3; length: 16; V: TRBV4-1; size: -; CDR3: CASSQDLLAGADTQYF; DNA: TGCGCCAGCAGCCAAGATCTGCTAGCGGGGGCGGATACGCAGTATTTT
D: -; J: TRBJ2-1; length: 15; V: TRBV18; size: -; CDR3: CASSPPGRSYNEQFF; DNA: TGTGCCAGCTCACCACCCGGGAGATCCTACAATGAGCAGTTCTTC
D: -; J: TRBJ1-1; length: 14; V: TRBV5-1; size: -; CDR3: CASGRGHGDTEAFF; DNA: TGCGCCAGCGGGAGGGGTCATGGGGACACTGAAGCTTTCTTT
D: -; J: TRBJ2-5; length: 16; V: TRBV4-3; size: few; CDR3: CASSQDRGAGGETQYF; DNA: TGCGCCAGCAGCCAAGATAGAGGGGCAGGCGGGGAGACCCAGTACTTC
D: TRBD2; J: TRBJ2-1; length: 15; V: TRBV5-1; size: -; CDR3: CASSPVAGGYNEQFF; DNA: TGCGCCAGCAGCCCCGTTGCGGGAGGCTACAATGAGCAGTTCTTC
D: TRBD1; J: TRBJ1-4; length: 14; V: TRBV18; size: -; CDR3: CASSPTGTGEKLFF; DNA: TGTGCCAGCTCACCAACAGGGACAGGTGAAAAACTGTTTTTT
D: -; J: TRBJ2-1; length: 17; V: TRBV4-3; size: -; CDR3: CASSQVHGATVGNEQFF; DNA: TGCGCCAGCAGCCAAGTCCACGGGGCGACGGTTGGAAATGAGCAGTTCTTC
D: -; J: TRBJ2-1; length: 13; V: TRBV7-2; size: -; CDR3: CASSLERNNEQFF; DNA: TGTGCCAGCAGCTTAGAACGGAACAATGAGCAGTTCTTC
D: -; J: TRBJ1-5; length: 17; V: TRBV4-1; size: -; CDR3: CASSQEWGTGLGQPQHF; DNA: TGCGCCAGCAGCCAAGAATGGGGGACCGGGCTAGGACAGCCCCAGCATTTT
D: -; J: TRBJ2-5; length: 15; V: TRBV5-1; size: -; CDR3: CASSPGQMIQETQYF; DNA: TGCGCCAGCAGCCCCGGACAGATGATCCAAGAGACCCAGTACTTC
D: -; J: TRBJ2-7; length: 15; V: TRBV19; size: -; CDR3: CASAQGGGRKYEQYF; DNA: TGTGCCAGTGCCCAAGGGGGAGGCAGGAAGTACGAGCAGTACTTC
D: -; J: TRBJ1-1; length: 15; V: TRBV7-9; size: -; CDR3: CASSLSGGANTEAFF; DNA: TGTGCCAGCAGCCTGTCCGGGGGGGCGAACACTGAAGCTTTCTTT
D: -; J: TRBJ2-6; length: 15; V: TRBV7-2; size: many; CDR3: CASSLGVSGANVLTF; DNA: TGTGCCAGCAGCTTAGGGGTCTCTGGGGCCAACGTCCTGACTTTC
D: TRBD1; J: TRBJ2-3; length: 15; V: TRBV6-5; size: few; CDR3: CASSYSPGQTDTQYF; DNA: TGTGCCAGCAGTTACTCGCCGGGACAGACAGATACGCAGTATTTT